Shown below are 15 T cell receptor beta chains from a single sample sequenced in a study of spatial heterogeneity in lung cancer. TCRdb recomputed calls from the 5' RACE reads with MiXCR, one row per CDR3 protein. The sample consists of roughly 79,000 distinct CDR3 sequences, roughly 12% of them appearing once. The time point is: sample taken at primary tumor resection. The sequenced material consisted of unsorted whole RNA from tumor, nontumor lung or frozen PBMC. The specimen comprised PBMCs, sampled at surgery. Receptors originate from a male donor with early-stage non-small cell lung cancer.

In its sample, this clonotype was seen a few times. This chain connects TRBV29-1 to TRBJ2-3; D unclear. Germline CDR1 is SQVTM and CDR2 is ANQGSEA. V lost 4 bases, J lost 4 bases, and 9 bases lay in between. The CDR3 sequence is 12 residues long. CDR3 coding DNA: TGCAGCGTTGCTGTTAGGGCAGATACGCAGTATTTT. Its translation is CSVAVRADTQYF.

This clonotype was seen more than once but under ten times. The V gene is TRBV30, the J gene TRBJ2-1, with TRBD2 matching 11 bases. The CDR3 spans 12 residues. CDR1 and CDR2 from the germline V gene are GTSNPN and SVGIG (reference sequence). J gave up 10 bases and V 4 bases, and 3 bases lay outside the gene matches. CDR3 bases: TGTGCCTGGACTAGCGGGGGGCCCGAGCAGTTCTTC. This gives the protein CAWTSGGPEQFF.

The chain combines TRBV10-3 with TRBJ2-1, with 8 nucleotides matching TRBD1. The germline CDR1 and CDR2 sequences are ENHRY and SYGVKD. The CDR3 consists of 14 residues. V shed 6 bases and J 3 bases; nucleotides not matched to a gene: 4. CDR3 in amino acids: CAISPGQDYNEQFF. The DNA of the CDR3 is TGTGCCATCAGCCCGGGACAGGACTACAATGAGCAGTTCTTC.

This rearrangement joins TRBV29-1 to TRBJ1-1; D uncertain. The CDR3 covers 13 residues. Germline-derived CDR1 and CDR2 are SQVTM and ANQGSEA. V shed 4 bases and J shed 7 bases, with 16 bases lying between them. The CDR3 sequence is CSVVKGGAGEAFF. For the CDR3, the DNA is TGCAGCGTTGTTAAGGGAGGAGCTGGTGAAGCTTTCTTT.

This clonotype was detected a few times. The rearrangement links TRBV10-3 to TRBJ1-1; possibly TRBD1 for D (6 bases). V was clipped by 4 bases and J by 1 base, with 13 bases between them. Germline CDR1 ENHRY, CDR2 SYGVKD. This CDR3 comprises 15 residues. CDR3 in DNA: TGTGCCATCAGTGCCCAACAGGGCGCGAACACTGAAGCTTTCTTT. It encodes CAISAQQGANTEAFF.

This clonotype has just a few counts. The chain uses TRBV5-1 and TRBJ1-2; D remains ambiguous. V was clipped by 0 bases and J by 2 bases, with 8 bases between them. In germline, CDR1 is SGHRS, CDR2 YFSETQ. The CDR3 runs 14 residues. This CDR3 reads CASSLGGQNYGYTF. DNA of the CDR3: TGCGCCAGCAGCTTGGGCGGGCAGAACTATGGCTACACCTTC.

The sample holds a few counts of this clonotype. The rearrangement uses TRBV7-2 and TRBJ2-3; 9 bases fit TRBD2. This CDR3 comprises 14 residues. The germline V gene has CDR1 SGHTA and CDR2 FQGNSA. The ends lost 6 bases at V and 1 base at J; junction bases unmatched: 2. This CDR3 reads CASRRTSGTDTQYF. DNA for the CDR3: TGTGCCAGCAGGCGGACTAGCGGCACAGATACGCAGTATTTT.

CDR3 nucleotides: TGTGCCAGCAGCCGACGGACAGGTCAAGAGACCCAGTACTTC. The encoded protein is CASSRRTGQETQYF. The chain recombines TRBV7-2 with TRBJ2-5; TRBD1 agrees at 7 bases. This CDR3 region has 14 residues. Germline V gene sequence: CDR1 SGHTA, CDR2 FQGNSA. The V segment lost 5 bases and the J segment 2 bases; nucleotides outside the gene matches: 5.

This clonotype was detected ten times or more. V gene TRBV7-9 combines with J gene TRBJ2-7, with 10 bases aligning to TRBD2. CDR3 length: 13 residues. Unmatched junction bases numbered 9, after V lost 6 bases and J lost 10 bases. Looked up from germline, CDR1 is SEHNR and CDR2 is FQNEAQ (reference sequence). Written as DNA, the CDR3 is TGTGCCAGCAGGCCGACTAGCGGGTCCTTTCAGTACTTC. This sequence encodes CASRPTSGSFQYF.

This clonotype was observed at least ten times. The genes are TRBV3-1 and TRBJ1-4; 7 bases agree with TRBD1. Germline values: CDR1 LGHDT, CDR2 YNNKEL (reference sequence). V lost 5 bases, J lost 5 bases, and 8 bases stayed unmatched. The CDR3 totals 15 residues. The CDR3 sequence is CASSEWGQKNEKLFF. The DNA of the CDR3 is TGTGCCAGCAGCGAATGGGGACAGAAAAATGAAAAACTGTTTTTT.

The chain couples TRBV6-1 to TRBJ2-7; D possibly corresponds to TRBD1 (7 bases). The CDR3 has 15 amino acids. Trimming took 4 bases from V and 3 from J, leaving 16 bases between them. Germline values: CDR1 MNHNS, CDR2 SASEGT. The CDR3 loop reads CASSVQGGTFYEQYF. The CDR3 DNA follows: TGTGCCAGCAGTGTCCAGGGGGGCACCTTCTACGAGCAGTACTTC.

The chain has TRBV15 and TRBJ2-3, with TRBD2 as a possible D gene (6 bases). In germline, CDR1 is LNHNV, CDR2 YYDKDF (reference sequence). This CDR3 contains 13 residues. Trimming took off 3 bases at V and 4 bases at J, with 8 bases between the two ends. The CDR3 loop reads CATSSQRADTQYF. Here the CDR3 DNA reads TGTGCCACCAGCAGTCAGCGGGCAGATACGCAGTATTTT.

J is TRBJ1-1 and V is TRBV25-1, with unresolved D. Germline CDR1 is MGHDK and CDR2 is SYGVNS. V was cut by 4 bases and J by 4 bases, with 13 bases left in between. This CDR3 contains 14 residues. Here the CDR3 reads CASSAPGYATEAFF. CDR3 nucleotides: TGTGCCAGCAGTGCCCCGGGGTATGCCACTGAAGCTTTCTTT.

The V call is TRBV6-5, the J call TRBJ2-1; TRBD2 matches at 12 bases. J lost 7 bases, V lost 5 bases, and 12 bases had no gene match. Germline V gene data show CDR1 as MNHEY and CDR2 as SVGAGI. The CDR3 spans 17 residues. CDR3 sequence reads: CASSLLRLAGERNEQFF. In nucleotides, the CDR3 is TGTGCCAGCAGTCTCCTTCGACTAGCGGGGGAGAGGAATGAGCAGTTCTTC.

This sequence joins TRBV24-1 and TRBJ2-1; 7 bases align to TRBD2. Germline lookup yields CDR1 KGHDR and CDR2 SFDVKD. The CDR3 is 15 amino acids. Germline trimming cut 0 bases from V and 6 bases from J; bases unmatched to any gene: 4. The DNA of the CDR3 is TGTGCCACCAGTGATTTGCGTAGGGAGGGCAATGAGCAGTTCTTC. This encodes CATSDLRREGNEQFF.